Given below is one TCR beta chain in context. Its antigen is still unknown. Trimming left V 7 bases short and J 4 bases short, with 19 bases between. CDR3 size: 15 residues. Germline loops: CDR1 MNHEY, CDR2 SVGAGI. The data belong to a study of cytomegalovirus exposure and HLA in healthy donors. Regarding the study as a whole: As a later analysis revealed, most CMV-associated TCR beta chains appeared HLA-restricted.

Amplification used 60 Vbeta primers and 13 Jbeta primers. The table came from immunoSEQ multiplex PCR; TCRdb's copy has only in-frame clones and leaves some out. The sample includes over 50,000 clones, around 89% seen only once; the top ten take about 1.4%. This TCR was sampled from a man aged 30 to 39 in good health and CMV-seropositive. This chain connects TRBV6-5 to TRBJ1-1, with no clear D. The specimen sequenced was PBMCs. CDR3 sequence (DNA): TGTGCCAGCACCCAAAGGGAGGGTCGGGGCACTGAAGCTTTCTTT. This sequence encodes CASTQREGRGTEAFF.